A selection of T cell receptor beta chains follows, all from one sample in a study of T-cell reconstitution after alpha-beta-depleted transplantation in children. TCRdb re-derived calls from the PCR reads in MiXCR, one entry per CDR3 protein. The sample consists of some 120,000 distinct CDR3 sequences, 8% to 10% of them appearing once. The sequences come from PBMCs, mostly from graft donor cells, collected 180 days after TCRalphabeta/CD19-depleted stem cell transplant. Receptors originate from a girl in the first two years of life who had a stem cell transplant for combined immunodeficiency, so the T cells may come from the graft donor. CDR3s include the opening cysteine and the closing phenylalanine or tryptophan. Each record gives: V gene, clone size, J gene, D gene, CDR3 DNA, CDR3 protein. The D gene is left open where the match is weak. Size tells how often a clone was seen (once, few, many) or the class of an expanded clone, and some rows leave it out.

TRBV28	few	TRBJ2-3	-	TGTGCCAGCAGTTCACCCCCTCAGGGCACAGATACGCAGTATTTT	CASSSPPQGTDTQYF
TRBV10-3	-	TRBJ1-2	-	TGTGCCATCAGTGAGTCCGGTGGCTACACCTTC	CAISESGGYTF
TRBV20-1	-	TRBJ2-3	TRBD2	TGCAGTGCTAGAGATCGGGGGACTAGTTTGGTCACAGATACGCAGTATTTT	CSARDRGTSLVTDTQYF
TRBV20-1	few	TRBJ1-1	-	TGCAGTGCTAGAGTGGACAGCATAAACACTGAAGCTTTCTTT	CSARVDSINTEAFF
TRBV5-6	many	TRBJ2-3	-	TGTGCCAGCAGCTTGATTGTTTCGACAGATACGCAGTATTTT	CASSLIVSTDTQYF
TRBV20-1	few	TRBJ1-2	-	TGCAGTACTACGACCGGACAGACGATATATGGCTACACCTTC	CSTTTGQTIYGYTF
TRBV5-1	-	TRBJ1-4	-	TGCGCCAGCAGCTTCGCAGACAGGAGGGGTGAAAAACTGTTTTTT	CASSFADRRGEKLFF
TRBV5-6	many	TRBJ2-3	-	TGTGCCAGCAGCCCCAGTGCCTTTCGTAGCACAGATACGCAGTATTTT	CASSPSAFRSTDTQYF
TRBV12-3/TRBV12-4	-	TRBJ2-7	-	TGTGCCAGCACGTCAACCGGGGCCTCCTACGAGCAGTACTTC	CASTSTGASYEQYF
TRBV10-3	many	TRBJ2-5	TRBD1	TGTGCCATCAGGGCAGGACAGGGAGGTCGAGAGACCCAGTACTTC	CAIRAGQGGRETQYF